This T cell receptor beta chain was captured by sequencing in a study of blood T cell repertoires in COVID-19. TCRdb's table, derived via immunoSEQ multiplex PCR, lists solely in-frame clones and lacks some. The table records about 260,000 clones, 75% to 90% of them present only once. The CDR3 is 14 amino acids. V gave up 3 bases and J gave up 3 bases, with 12 bases separating them. The germline gives CDR1 SGHKS, CDR2 YYEKEE (reference sequence). The chain is built from TRBV5-5 and TRBJ1-1, with D possibly matching TRBD1 (5 bases). This sequence was found in a woman between 18 and 29 years old who had recovered from COVID-19. The sample consisted of PBMCs or T cells enriched from blood (not recorded which). The CDR3 here is CASSWGGTYTEAFF. Here the CDR3 DNA reads TGTGCCAGCAGCTGGGGAGGGACCTACACTGAAGCTTTCTTT.